This T cell receptor (beta chain) was obtained from a study of cytomegalovirus exposure and HLA in healthy donors. V was pared by 2 bases and J by 6 bases, with 13 bases between. This CDR3 comprises 15 residues. Germline-derived CDR1 and CDR2 are MNHEY and SVGAGI. The PCR used 60 Vbeta and 13 Jbeta primers. Generated by immunoSEQ multiplex PCR, the TCRdb table keeps only in-frame clones and is missing some. The repertoire table contains about 160,000 clones. The chain is built from TRBV6-5 and TRBJ1-4, with D possibly being TRBD1 (6 bases). The clonotype comes from a woman aged 55-69 years in good health and CMV-seronegative. Material: PBMCs. Here the CDR3 DNA reads TGTGCCAGCAGTTACCTGGGGGCGGGGGATGAAAAACTGTTTTTT. Amino acids: CASSYLGAGDEKLFF.